The clone carrying this TCR beta chain has only one observation. This sample stems from a study of blood T cell repertoires in COVID-19. Study background: Both acute and convalescent COVID-19 samples were obtained from the United States, Italy and Spain. In each case, the material was cDNA or gDNA derived from T cells, B-cell-depleted T cells, or PBMCs.

The CDR3 has 15 residues. J lost 3 bases, V lost 2 bases, and 7 bases had no gene match. CDR1 SNHLY and CDR2 FYNNEI come from the germline V gene. Sequenced by immunoSEQ multiplex PCR; TCRdb stores in-frame clones only, minus some. Of more than 95,000 clones listed, almost 80% are singletons. The sequenced material came from peripheral blood. The chain joins TRBV2 to TRBJ2-7, with TRBD1 matching 7 bases. The TCR sequence derives from a human donor in a cohort sampled during active COVID-19. CDR3 sequence reads: CASSESGQESYEQYF. The DNA for the CDR3 is TGTGCCAGCAGTGAAAGCGGACAGGAGAGCTACGAGCAGTACTTC.